The rows below give T cell receptor beta chains drawn from one sample of a study of blood T cells in healthy people across ages. TCRdb ran MiXCR on the 5' RACE reads and lists one entry per CDR3 protein. The table shows about 1 million distinct CDR3 sequences, with around 25% occurring only once. These data were also filed under a second study, of T cells of mothers and their children.

Sequenced input: blood. These TCRs come from a girl aged 2-15 years in good health. CDR3s include the opening cysteine and the closing phenylalanine or tryptophan. Fields, in order: CDR3 protein, CDR3 DNA, D gene, clone size, J gene, V gene. D genes are given only for firm matches. Expanded clones get a size class; other rows say once, few or many, or leave the size out.

CDR3aa: CASSVREETRYF; CDR3nt: TGTGCCAGCTCTGTGAGGGAGGAGACCCGGTACTTC; d_gene: .; abundance: .; j_gene: TRBJ2-1; v_gene: TRBV18
CDR3aa: CATSDEWGPTDTQYF; CDR3nt: TGTGCCACCAGTGATGAGTGGGGCCCCACAGATACGCAGTATTTT; d_gene: .; abundance: .; j_gene: TRBJ2-3; v_gene: TRBV24-1
CDR3aa: CASSLGGGTNYGYTF; CDR3nt: TGCGCCAGCAGCTTGGGCGGAGGGACTAACTATGGCTACACCTTC; d_gene: .; abundance: few; j_gene: TRBJ1-2; v_gene: TRBV5-1
CDR3aa: CASSKGPKRSYEQYF; CDR3nt: TGTGCCAGCAGCAAAGGTCCTAAGAGGTCCTACGAGCAGTACTTC; d_gene: .; abundance: .; j_gene: TRBJ2-7; v_gene: TRBV21-1
CDR3aa: CASSSGTGLEEQYF; CDR3nt: TGTGCCAGCAGTTCCGGGACAGGCCTGGAAGAGCAGTACTTC; d_gene: TRBD1; abundance: many; j_gene: TRBJ2-7; v_gene: TRBV14
CDR3aa: CASKYGTAVNTEAFF; CDR3nt: TGTGCCAGCAAGTACGGGACAGCGGTGAACACTGAAGCTTTCTTT; d_gene: TRBD1; abundance: .; j_gene: TRBJ1-1; v_gene: TRBV19
CDR3aa: CASSGTSGGIYNEQFF; CDR3nt: TGTGCCAGCAGTGGGACTAGCGGGGGGATCTACAATGAGCAGTTCTTC; d_gene: TRBD2; abundance: .; j_gene: TRBJ2-1; v_gene: TRBV27
CDR3aa: CATSRAPSSGSYYEQYF; CDR3nt: TGCGCCACCAGCAGAGCACCAAGCAGCGGGAGCTACTACGAGCAGTACTTC; d_gene: TRBD2; abundance: few; j_gene: TRBJ2-7; v_gene: TRBV15
CDR3aa: CASNQGGGGSYNEQFF; CDR3nt: TGTGCCAGCAACCAGGGGGGCGGAGGTAGCTACAATGAGCAGTTCTTC; d_gene: .; abundance: .; j_gene: TRBJ2-1; v_gene: TRBV28
CDR3aa: CSAQTRTGAVYGYTF; CDR3nt: TGCAGTGCCCAGACCAGGACAGGCGCGGTCTATGGCTACACCTTC; d_gene: TRBD1; abundance: few; j_gene: TRBJ1-2; v_gene: TRBV20-1
CDR3aa: CASSLSGTGFGYGYTF; CDR3nt: TGTGCCAGCAGTCTATCCGGGACGGGGTTCGGGTATGGCTACACCTTC; d_gene: .; abundance: .; j_gene: TRBJ1-2; v_gene: TRBV27
CDR3aa: CASSLMPGLAEQYF; CDR3nt: TGTGCCAGCAGCTTAATGCCGGGGCTGGCCGAGCAGTACTTC; d_gene: .; abundance: .; j_gene: TRBJ2-7; v_gene: TRBV7-3
CDR3aa: CASSLTGSEETQYF; CDR3nt: TGTGCCAGCAGCTTAACGGGGTCTGAGGAGACCCAGTACTTC; d_gene: .; abundance: few; j_gene: TRBJ2-5; v_gene: TRBV7-3
CDR3aa: CASSLAGTSRGEQYF; CDR3nt: TGTGCCAGCAGCTTGGCTGGGACTTCTAGGGGAGAGCAGTACTTC; d_gene: .; abundance: few; j_gene: TRBJ2-7; v_gene: TRBV5-5
CDR3aa: CASSSTSGGNTDTQYF; CDR3nt: TGTGCCAGCAGCTCAACTAGCGGGGGAAACACAGATACGCAGTATTTT; d_gene: TRBD2; abundance: .; j_gene: TRBJ2-3; v_gene: TRBV7-9
CDR3aa: CASSLGGSTTDTQYF; CDR3nt: TGCGCCAGCAGCTTGGGTGGGAGTACGACAGATACGCAGTATTTT; d_gene: .; abundance: .; j_gene: TRBJ2-3; v_gene: TRBV5-1
CDR3aa: CASSLGRGLREQYF; CDR3nt: TGTGCCAGCAGCTTGGGCAGGGGATTACGCGAGCAGTACTTC; d_gene: .; abundance: .; j_gene: TRBJ2-7; v_gene: TRBV7-2
CDR3aa: CASSSSDLTGYTF; CDR3nt: TGCGCCAGCAGCTCCTCGGACCTTACCGGCTACACCTTC; d_gene: .; abundance: .; j_gene: TRBJ1-2; v_gene: TRBV5-1
CDR3aa: CASSSRTGEMSTEAFF; CDR3nt: TGTGCCAGCAGCTCACGGACAGGGGAGATGTCCACTGAAGCTTTCTTT; d_gene: TRBD1; abundance: few; j_gene: TRBJ1-1; v_gene: TRBV7-6
CDR3aa: CASSSGGRQGSRPQHF; CDR3nt: TGTGCCAGCAGCTCCGGTGGTAGACAGGGAAGTCGGCCCCAGCATTTT; d_gene: TRBD1; abundance: .; j_gene: TRBJ1-5; v_gene: TRBV7-3
CDR3aa: CASSKVPLTPEETQYF; CDR3nt: TGCGCCAGCAGCAAAGTCCCCCTCACTCCCGAAGAGACCCAGTACTTC; d_gene: .; abundance: .; j_gene: TRBJ2-5; v_gene: TRBV4-3
CDR3aa: CASSPTGAGGPYNEQFF; CDR3nt: TGTGCCAGCAGCCCTACCGGAGCGGGGGGACCCTACAATGAGCAGTTCTTC; d_gene: TRBD2; abundance: few; j_gene: TRBJ2-1; v_gene: TRBV11-1
CDR3aa: CASSPFRGSQQDEQYF; CDR3nt: TGTGCCAGCAGCCCATTCCGCGGGAGTCAACAGGACGAGCAGTACTTC; d_gene: TRBD2; abundance: few; j_gene: TRBJ2-7; v_gene: TRBV7-2
CDR3aa: CATSDSGGSPLHF; CDR3nt: TGTGCCACCAGTGATTCAGGTGGTTCACCCCTCCACTTT; d_gene: .; abundance: .; j_gene: TRBJ1-6; v_gene: TRBV24-1
CDR3aa: CASQDSFTDTQYF; CDR3nt: TGCGCCAGCCAGGACAGCTTCACAGATACGCAGTATTTT; d_gene: .; abundance: few; j_gene: TRBJ2-3; v_gene: TRBV5-1
CDR3aa: CASSGGDRREETQYF; CDR3nt: TGTGCCAGCAGCGGGGGTGACAGGCGGGAAGAGACCCAGTACTTC; d_gene: .; abundance: .; j_gene: TRBJ2-5; v_gene: TRBV12-3/TRBV12-4